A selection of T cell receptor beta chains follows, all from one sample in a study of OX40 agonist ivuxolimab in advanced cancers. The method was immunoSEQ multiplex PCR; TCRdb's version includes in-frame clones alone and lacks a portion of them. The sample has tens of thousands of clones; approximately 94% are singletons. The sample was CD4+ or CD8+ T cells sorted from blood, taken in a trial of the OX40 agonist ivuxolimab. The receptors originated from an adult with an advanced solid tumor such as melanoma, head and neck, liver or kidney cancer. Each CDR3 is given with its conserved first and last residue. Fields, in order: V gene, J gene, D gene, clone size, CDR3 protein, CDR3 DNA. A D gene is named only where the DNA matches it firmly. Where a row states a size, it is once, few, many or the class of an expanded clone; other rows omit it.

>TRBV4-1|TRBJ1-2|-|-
CASSQSRSSGYTF
TGCGCCAGCAGCCAATCACGGAGTAGCGGCTACACCTTC
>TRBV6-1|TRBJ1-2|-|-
CASSPMGAGGYTF
TGTGCCAGCAGCCCCATGGGGGCCGGTGGCTACACCTTC
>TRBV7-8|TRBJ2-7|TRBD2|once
CASSLSVSAGGPYEQYF
TGTGCCAGCAGCTTAAGTGTTTCTGCGGGAGGGCCTTACGAGCAGTACTTC
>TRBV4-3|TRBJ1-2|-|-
CASTPTGAGVGYTF
TGCGCCAGCACCCCGACCGGGGCAGGAGTAGGCTACACCTTC
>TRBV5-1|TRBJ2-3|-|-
CASSSTSPDTQYF
TGCGCCAGCAGCTCTACTTCGCCCGATACGCAGTATTTT
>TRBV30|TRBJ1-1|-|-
CAWRPGHSNTEAFF
TGTGCCTGGAGACCGGGACACTCGAACACTGAAGCTTTCTTT
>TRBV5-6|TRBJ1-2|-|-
CASSSGRVDGYTF
TGTGCCAGCAGTAGTGGCCGCGTGGATGGCTACACCTTC
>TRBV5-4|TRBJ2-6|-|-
CASSYRLGHSGANVLTF
TGTGCCAGCAGCTACAGGTTGGGGCACTCTGGGGCCAACGTCCTGACTTTC
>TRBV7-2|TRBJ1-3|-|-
CASSWLGDTIYF
TGTGCCAGCAGCTGGCTGGGAGACACCATATATTTT
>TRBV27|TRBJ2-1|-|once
CASSYADYNEQFF
TGTGCCAGCAGTTACGCAGATTACAATGAGCAGTTCTTC
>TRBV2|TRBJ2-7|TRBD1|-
CASNIGTGAAYEQYF
TGTGCCAGCAACATAGGGACAGGAGCTGCCTACGAGCAGTACTTC
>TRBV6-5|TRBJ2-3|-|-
CASIATLTDTQYF
TGTGCCAGCATCGCCACCCTCACAGATACGCAGTATTTT
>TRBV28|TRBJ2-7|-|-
CASSTFNEQYF
TGTGCCAGCAGTACTTTTAACGAGCAGTACTTC
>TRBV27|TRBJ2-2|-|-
CASSFESRVANTGELFF
TGTGCCAGCAGTTTCGAGAGTCGGGTAGCGAACACCGGGGAGCTGTTTTTT
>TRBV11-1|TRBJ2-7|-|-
CASSQVPYEQYF
TGTGCCAGCAGCCAGGTTCCTTACGAGCAGTACTTC
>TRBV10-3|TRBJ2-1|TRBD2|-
CAISPLAGGNEQFF
TGTGCCATCTCCCCACTAGCGGGAGGCAATGAGCAGTTCTTC
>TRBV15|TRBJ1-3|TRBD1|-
CATSRTGQGYSGNTIYF
TGTGCCACCAGCAGAACTGGACAGGGATACTCTGGAAACACCATATATTTT
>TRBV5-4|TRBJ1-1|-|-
CASSSPRQSEAFF
TGTGCCAGCAGCTCCCCCCGACAGAGTGAAGCTTTCTTT
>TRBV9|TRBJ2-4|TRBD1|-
CASSPRTGGSKNIQYF
TGTGCCAGCAGCCCCCGGACAGGGGGGTCGAAAAACATTCAGTACTTC
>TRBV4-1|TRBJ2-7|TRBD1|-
CASSQRTGDYEQYF
TGCGCCAGCAGCCAGCGGACAGGGGACTACGAGCAGTACTTC
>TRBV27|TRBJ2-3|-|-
CASSYEQGMITDTQYF
TGTGCCAGCAGTTATGAACAGGGAATGATCACAGATACGCAGTATTTT
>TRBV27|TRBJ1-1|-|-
CASSLGQGNTEAFF
TGTGCCAGCAGTTTAGGTCAGGGTAACACTGAAGCTTTCTTT
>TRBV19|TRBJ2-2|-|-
CASSESVTGELFF
TGTGCCAGTAGTGAGTCGGTCACCGGGGAGCTGTTTTTT
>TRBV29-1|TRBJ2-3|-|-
CSVSNIGGVPDTQYF
TGCAGCGTTAGCAACATCGGCGGGGTGCCAGATACGCAGTATTTT
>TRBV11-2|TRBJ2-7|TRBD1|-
CASSPGDRGTYEQYF
TGTGCCAGCAGCCCCGGGGACAGGGGCACCTACGAGCAGTACTTC
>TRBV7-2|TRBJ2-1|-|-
CASSSPGSYNEQFF
TGTGCCAGCAGCTCCCCGGGCTCCTACAATGAGCAGTTCTTC
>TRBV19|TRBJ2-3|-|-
CASSIWSDTQYF
TGTGCCAGTAGTATCTGGTCGGATACGCAGTATTTT
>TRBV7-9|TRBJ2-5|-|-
CASSSSQQETQYF
TGTGCCAGCAGCTCTAGTCAGCAAGAGACCCAGTACTTC
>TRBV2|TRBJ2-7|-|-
CASNLPAHPSYEQYF
TGTGCCAGCAATCTCCCAGCCCACCCCTCCTACGAGCAGTACTTC
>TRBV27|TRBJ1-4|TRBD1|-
CASSKNRGSRRDTKKLFF
TGTGCCAGCAGTAAGAACAGGGGAAGCAGGAGGGACACGAAAAAACTGTTTTTT
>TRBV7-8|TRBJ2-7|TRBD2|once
CASSLGGGYEQYF
TGTGCCAGCAGCCTCGGGGGAGGGTACGAGCAGTACTTC
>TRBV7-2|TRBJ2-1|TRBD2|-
CATGELAGDPTYNEQFF
TGTGCCACCGGGGAACTAGCGGGGGATCCAACCTACAATGAGCAGTTCTTC
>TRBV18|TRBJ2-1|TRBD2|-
CASTGGSGSYNEQFF
TGTGCCAGCACCGGGGGGAGTGGCTCCTACAATGAGCAGTTCTTC
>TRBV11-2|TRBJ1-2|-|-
CASSFRRDGYTF
TGTGCCAGCAGCTTTAGGAGGGATGGCTACACCTTC
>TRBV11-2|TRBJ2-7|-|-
CASSSTRVSGAYEQYF
TGTGCCAGCAGCTCCACCCGCGTAAGTGGAGCCTACGAGCAGTACTTC